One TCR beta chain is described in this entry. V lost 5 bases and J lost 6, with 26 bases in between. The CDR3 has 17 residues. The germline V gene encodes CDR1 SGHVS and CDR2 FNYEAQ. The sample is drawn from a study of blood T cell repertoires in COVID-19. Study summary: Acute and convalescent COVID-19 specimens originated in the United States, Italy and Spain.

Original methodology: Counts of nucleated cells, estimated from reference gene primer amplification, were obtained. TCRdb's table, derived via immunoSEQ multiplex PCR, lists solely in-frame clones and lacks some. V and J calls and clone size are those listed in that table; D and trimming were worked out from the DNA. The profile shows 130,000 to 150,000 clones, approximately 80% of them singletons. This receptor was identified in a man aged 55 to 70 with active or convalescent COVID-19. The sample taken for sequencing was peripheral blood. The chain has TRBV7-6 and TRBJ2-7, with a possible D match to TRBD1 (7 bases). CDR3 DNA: TGTGCCAGCAGCCAAAGGGGGCGGGGACCCCTTGGGAGCGAGCAGTACTTC. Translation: CASSQRGRGPLGSEQYF.